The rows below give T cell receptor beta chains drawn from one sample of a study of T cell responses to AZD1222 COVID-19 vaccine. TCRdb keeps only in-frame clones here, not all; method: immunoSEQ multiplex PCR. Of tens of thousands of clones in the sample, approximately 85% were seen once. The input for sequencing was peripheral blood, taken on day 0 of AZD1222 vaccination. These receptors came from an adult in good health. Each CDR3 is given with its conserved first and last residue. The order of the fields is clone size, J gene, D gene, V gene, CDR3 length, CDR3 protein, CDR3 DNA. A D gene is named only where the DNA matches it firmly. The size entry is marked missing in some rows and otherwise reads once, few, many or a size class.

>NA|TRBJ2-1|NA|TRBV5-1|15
CASSLERGPRGEQFF
TGCGCCAGCAGCTTAGAGAGAGGGCCGCGGGGTGAGCAGTTCTTC
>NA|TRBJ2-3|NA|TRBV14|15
CASSRTLGSGDTQYF
TGTGCCAGCAGCCGGACTCTGGGTTCAGGAGATACGCAGTATTTT
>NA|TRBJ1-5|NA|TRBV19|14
CASSIQGTRQPQHF
TGTGCCAGTAGTATTCAGGGGACGCGTCAGCCCCAGCATTTT
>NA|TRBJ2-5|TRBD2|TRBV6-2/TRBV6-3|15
CASSYERGRGETQYF
TGTGCCAGCAGTTACGAGCGGGGAAGGGGAGAGACCCAGTACTTC
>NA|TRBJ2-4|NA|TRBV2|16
CASRPRTTGAKNIQYF
TGTGCCAGCAGGCCAAGGACTACCGGGGCCAAAAACATTCAGTACTTC
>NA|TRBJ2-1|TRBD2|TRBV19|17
CASSLRGGGSSYNEQFF
TGTGCCAGTAGCCTCCGTGGCGGGGGGAGCTCCTACAATGAGCAGTTCTTC
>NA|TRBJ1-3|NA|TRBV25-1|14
CASSESGGGNTIYF
TGTGCCAGCAGTGAATCTGGAGGTGGAAACACCATATATTTT
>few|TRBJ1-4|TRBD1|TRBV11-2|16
CASSLRAGDSNEKLFF
TGTGCCAGCAGCTTAAGGGCGGGGGACAGTAATGAAAAACTGTTTTTT
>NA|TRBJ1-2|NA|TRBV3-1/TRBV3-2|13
CASSQDRPGQRTF
TGTGCCAGCAGCCAAGATCGGCCAGGCCAAAGGACCTTC
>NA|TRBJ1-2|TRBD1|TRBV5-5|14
CASSFSGGAEGYTF
TGTGCCAGCAGCTTCTCAGGGGGCGCGGAAGGCTACACCTTC
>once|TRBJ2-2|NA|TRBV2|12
CASSQGAGELFF
TGTGCCAGCAGCCAGGGAGCCGGGGAGCTGTTTTTT
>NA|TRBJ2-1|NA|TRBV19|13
CASSIGRYNEQFF
TGTGCCAGTAGTATAGGTCGCTACAATGAGCAGTTCTTC
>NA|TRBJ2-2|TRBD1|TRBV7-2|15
CASSLQTGYTGELFF
TGTGCCAGCAGCTTGCAGACAGGGTACACCGGGGAGCTGTTTTTT
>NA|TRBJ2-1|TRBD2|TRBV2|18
CASSPARGTSGGYNEQFF
TGTGCCAGCAGTCCTGCCAGAGGGACTAGCGGGGGGTACAATGAGCAGTTCTTC
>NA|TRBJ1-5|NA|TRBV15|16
CATSPKLGDSNQPQHF
TGTGCCACCAGCCCTAAGTTGGGAGACAGCAATCAGCCCCAGCATTTT
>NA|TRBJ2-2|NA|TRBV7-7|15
CASSFGTPNTGELFF
TGTGCTAGCAGCTTCGGGACACCTAACACCGGGGAGCTGTTTTTT
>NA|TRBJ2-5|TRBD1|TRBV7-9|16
CASSERDRALKETQYF
TGTGCCAGCAGCGAACGGGACAGGGCTCTTAAAGAGACCCAGTACTTC
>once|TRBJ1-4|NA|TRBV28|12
CASSLRRAGLFF
TGTGCCAGCAGTTTGCGCAGGGCAGGACTGTTTTTT
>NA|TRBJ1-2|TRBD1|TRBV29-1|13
CSVGGQDNYGYTF
TGCAGCGTTGGGGGACAGGACAACTATGGCTACACCTTC
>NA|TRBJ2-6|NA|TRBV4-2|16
CASSQAGASGANVLTF
TGTGCCAGCAGCCAAGCGGGGGCGTCGGGGGCCAACGTCCTGACTTTC
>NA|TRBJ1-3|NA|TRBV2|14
CASSETNSGNTIYF
TGTGCCAGCAGTGAAACAAACTCTGGAAACACCATATATTTT
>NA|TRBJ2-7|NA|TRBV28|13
CASSLVGTGEQYF
TGTGCCAGCAGTTTAGTGGGGACGGGCGAGCAGTACTTC
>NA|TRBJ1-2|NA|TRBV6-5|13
CASSKGRNYGYTF
TGTGCCAGCAGTAAGGGACGGAACTATGGCTACACCTTC
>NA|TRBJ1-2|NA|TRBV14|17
CASSQDPSFTLKGGYTF
TGTGCCAGCAGCCAAGATCCAAGTTTCACCCTTAAGGGTGGCTACACCTTC
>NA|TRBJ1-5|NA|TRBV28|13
CASRAGFAQPQHF
TGTGCCAGCAGGGCAGGTTTCGCCCAGCCCCAGCATTTT
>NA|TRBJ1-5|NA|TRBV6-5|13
CASSPLRGQPQHF
TGTGCCAGCAGTCCGCTAAGGGGTCAGCCCCAGCATTTT
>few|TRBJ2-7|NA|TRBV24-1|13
CATSQDTDYEQYF
TGTGCCACCAGTCAGGACACCGACTACGAGCAGTACTTC
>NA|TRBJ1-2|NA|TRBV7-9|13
CASSPKSGSGYTF
TGTGCCAGCAGTCCAAAGTCAGGGAGTGGCTACACCTTC
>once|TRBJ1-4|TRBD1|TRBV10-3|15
CAISTDGTDNEKLFF
TGTGCCATCAGTACCGACGGGACAGATAATGAAAAACTGTTTTTT
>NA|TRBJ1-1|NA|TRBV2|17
CASKKWDADDWDTEAFF
TGTGCCAGCAAGAAATGGGACGCCGATGATTGGGACACTGAAGCTTTCTTT
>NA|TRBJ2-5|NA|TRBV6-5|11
CASSYGETQYF
TGTGCCAGCAGTTACGGGGAGACCCAGTACTTC
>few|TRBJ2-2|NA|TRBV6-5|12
CASRSYTGELFF
TGTGCCAGCAGGTCCTACACCGGGGAGCTGTTTTTT
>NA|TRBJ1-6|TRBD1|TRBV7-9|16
CASSLSGQGSGSPLHF
TGTGCCAGCAGCTTATCAGGACAGGGGAGTGGATCACCCCTCCACTTT
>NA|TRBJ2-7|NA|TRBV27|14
CASQPGHGSYEQYF
TGTGCCAGTCAGCCGGGCCACGGGTCCTACGAGCAGTACTTC
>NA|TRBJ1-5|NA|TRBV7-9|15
CASSRDVNSNQPQHF
TGTGCCAGCAGCCGGGACGTAAATAGCAATCAGCCCCAGCATTTT
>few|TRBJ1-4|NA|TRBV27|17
CASSERRSVGPNEKLFF
TGTGCCAGCAGTGAGAGGAGGAGCGTCGGACCTAATGAAAAACTGTTTTTT
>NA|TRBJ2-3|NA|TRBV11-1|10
CASGTYTQYF
TGTGCCAGCGGCACCTATACGCAGTATTTT
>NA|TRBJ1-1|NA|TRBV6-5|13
CASSRGLYTEAFF
TGTGCCAGCAGTCGGGGGCTGTACACTGAAGCTTTCTTT
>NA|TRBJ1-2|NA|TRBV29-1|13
CSAPGPNNYGYTF
TGCAGCGCCCCTGGCCCCAATAACTATGGCTACACCTTC
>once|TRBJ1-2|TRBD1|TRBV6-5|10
CATGQDGYTF
TGTGCCACCGGACAGGATGGCTACACCTTC
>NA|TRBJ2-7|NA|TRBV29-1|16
CSVLRATDTGTYEQYF
TGCAGCGTTCTACGCGCTACAGATACCGGAACCTACGAGCAGTACTTC
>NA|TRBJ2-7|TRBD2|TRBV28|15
CASRPGTSGAYEQYF
TGTGCCAGCAGACCAGGGACTAGCGGGGCCTACGAGCAGTACTTC